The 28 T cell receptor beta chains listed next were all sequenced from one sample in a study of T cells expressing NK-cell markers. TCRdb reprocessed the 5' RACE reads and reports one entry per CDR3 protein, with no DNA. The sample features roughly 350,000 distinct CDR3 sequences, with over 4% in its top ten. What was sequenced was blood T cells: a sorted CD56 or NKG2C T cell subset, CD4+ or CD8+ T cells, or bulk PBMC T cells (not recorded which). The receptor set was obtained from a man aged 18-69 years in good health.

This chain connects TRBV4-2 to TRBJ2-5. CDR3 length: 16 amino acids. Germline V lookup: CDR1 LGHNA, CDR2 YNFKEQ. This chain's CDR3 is CASSQEGGGRKETQYF.

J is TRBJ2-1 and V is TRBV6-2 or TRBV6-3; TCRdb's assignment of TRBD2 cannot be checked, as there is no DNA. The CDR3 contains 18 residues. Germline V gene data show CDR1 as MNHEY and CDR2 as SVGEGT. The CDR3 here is CASSPKRSGGHSYNEQFF.

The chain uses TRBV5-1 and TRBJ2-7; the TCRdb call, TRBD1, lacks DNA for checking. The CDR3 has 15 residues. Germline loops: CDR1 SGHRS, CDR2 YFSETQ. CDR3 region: CASSLGGPLVYEQYF.

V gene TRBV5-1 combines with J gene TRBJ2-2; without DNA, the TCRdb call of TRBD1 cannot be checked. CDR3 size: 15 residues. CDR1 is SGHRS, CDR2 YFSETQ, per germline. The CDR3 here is CASSATTGGTGELFF.

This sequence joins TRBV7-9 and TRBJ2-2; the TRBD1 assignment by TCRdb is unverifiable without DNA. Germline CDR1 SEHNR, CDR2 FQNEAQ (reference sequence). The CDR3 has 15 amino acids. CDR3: CASSQGTGATGELFF.

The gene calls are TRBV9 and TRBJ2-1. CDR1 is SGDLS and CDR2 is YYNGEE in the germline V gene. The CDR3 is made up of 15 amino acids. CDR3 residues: CASSRRTDMGNEQFF.

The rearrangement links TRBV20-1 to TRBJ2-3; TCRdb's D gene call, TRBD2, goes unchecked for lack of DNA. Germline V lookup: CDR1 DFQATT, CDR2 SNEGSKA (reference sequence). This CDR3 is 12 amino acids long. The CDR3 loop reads CSATTDSGTQYF.

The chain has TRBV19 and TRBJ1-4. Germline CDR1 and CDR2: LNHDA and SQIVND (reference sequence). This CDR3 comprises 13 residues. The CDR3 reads CASSIWVGKKLFF. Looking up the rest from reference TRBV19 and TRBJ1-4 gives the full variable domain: DGGITQSPKYLFRKEGQNVTLSCEQNLNHDAMYWYRQDPGQGLRLIYYSQIVNDFQKGDIAEGYSVSREKKESFPLTVTSAQKNPTAFYLCASSIWVGKKLFFGSGTQLSVL.

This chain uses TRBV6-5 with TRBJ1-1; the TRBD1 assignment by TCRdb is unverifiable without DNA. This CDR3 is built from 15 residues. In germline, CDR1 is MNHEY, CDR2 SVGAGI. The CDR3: CASSYAAGGRSEAFF.

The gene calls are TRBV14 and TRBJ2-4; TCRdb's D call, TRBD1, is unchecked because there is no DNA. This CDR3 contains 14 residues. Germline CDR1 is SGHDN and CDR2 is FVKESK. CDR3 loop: CASSHTDRVHIQYF.

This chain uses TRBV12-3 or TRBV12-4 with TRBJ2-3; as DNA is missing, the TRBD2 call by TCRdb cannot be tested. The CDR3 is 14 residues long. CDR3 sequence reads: CASRKGLGADTQYF.

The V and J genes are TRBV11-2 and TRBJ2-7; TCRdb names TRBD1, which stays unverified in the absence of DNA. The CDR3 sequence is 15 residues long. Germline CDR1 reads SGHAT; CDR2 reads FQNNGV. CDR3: CASSLIRGQGYEQYF.

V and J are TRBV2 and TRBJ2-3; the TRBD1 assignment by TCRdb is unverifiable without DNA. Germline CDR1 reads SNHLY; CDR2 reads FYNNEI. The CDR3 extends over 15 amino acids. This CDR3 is CASGKTGLSTDTQYF.

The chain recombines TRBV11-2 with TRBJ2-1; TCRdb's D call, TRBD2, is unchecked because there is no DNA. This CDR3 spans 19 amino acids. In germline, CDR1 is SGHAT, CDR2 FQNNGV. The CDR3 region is CASSPHDEHRDFNYNEQFF.

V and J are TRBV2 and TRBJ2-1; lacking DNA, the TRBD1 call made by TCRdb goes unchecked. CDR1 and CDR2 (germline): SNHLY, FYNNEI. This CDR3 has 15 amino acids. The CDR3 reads CASTPNRASYNEQFF.

CDR3 sequence reads: CASSPGGASIQYF. The genes are TRBV6-2 or TRBV6-3 and TRBJ2-4; TCRdb outputs TRBD1, but without DNA this stays unchecked. CDR3 length: 13 amino acids. CDR1 and CDR2 (germline): MNHEY, SVGEGT.

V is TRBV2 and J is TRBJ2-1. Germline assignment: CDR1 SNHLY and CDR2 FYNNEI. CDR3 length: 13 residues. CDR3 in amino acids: CASSLLLYNEQFF. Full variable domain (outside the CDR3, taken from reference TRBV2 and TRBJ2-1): EPEVTQTPSHQVTQMGQEVILRCVPISNHLYFYWYRQILGQKVEFLVSFYNNEISEKSEIFDDQFSVERPDGSNFTLKIRSTKLEDSAMYFCASSLLLYNEQFFGPGTRLTVL.

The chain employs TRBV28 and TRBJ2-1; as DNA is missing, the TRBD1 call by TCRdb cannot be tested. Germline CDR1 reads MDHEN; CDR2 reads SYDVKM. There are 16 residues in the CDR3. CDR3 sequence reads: CASRPTGTGSYNEQFF.

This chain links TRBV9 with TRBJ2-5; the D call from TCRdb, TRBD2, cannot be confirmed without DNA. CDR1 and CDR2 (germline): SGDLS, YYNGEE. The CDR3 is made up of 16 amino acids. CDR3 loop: CASSRGLAGVQETQYF. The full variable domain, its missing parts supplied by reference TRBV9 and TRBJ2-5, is DSGVTQTPKHLITATGQRVTLRCSPRSGDLSVYWYQQSLDQGLQFLIQYYNGEERAKGNILERFSAQQFPDLHSELNLSSLELGDSALYFCASSRGLAGVQETQYFGPGTRLLVL.

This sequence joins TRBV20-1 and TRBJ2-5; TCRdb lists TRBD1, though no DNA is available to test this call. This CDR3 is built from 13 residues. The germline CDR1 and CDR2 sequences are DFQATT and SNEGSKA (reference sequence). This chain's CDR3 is CSLSNRGRETQYF.

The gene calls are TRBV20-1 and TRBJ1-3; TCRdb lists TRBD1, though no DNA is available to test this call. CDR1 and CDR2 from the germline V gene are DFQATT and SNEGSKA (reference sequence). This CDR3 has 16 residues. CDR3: CSAPNRETSSGNTIYF.

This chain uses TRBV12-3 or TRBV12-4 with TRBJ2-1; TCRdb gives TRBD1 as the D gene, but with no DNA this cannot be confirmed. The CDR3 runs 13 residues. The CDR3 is CASRTGGNNEQFF.

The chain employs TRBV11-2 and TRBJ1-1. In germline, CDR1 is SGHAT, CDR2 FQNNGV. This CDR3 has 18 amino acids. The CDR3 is CASSSQTLGRGMDTEAFF.

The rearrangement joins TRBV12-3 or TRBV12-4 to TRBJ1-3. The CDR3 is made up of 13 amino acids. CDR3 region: CASSRYSGNTIYF.

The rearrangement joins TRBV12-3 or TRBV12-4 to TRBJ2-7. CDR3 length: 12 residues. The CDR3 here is CASLQGPYEQYF.

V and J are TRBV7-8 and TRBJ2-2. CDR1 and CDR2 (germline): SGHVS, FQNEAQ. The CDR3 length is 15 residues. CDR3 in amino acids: CASSLVQARTGELFF.

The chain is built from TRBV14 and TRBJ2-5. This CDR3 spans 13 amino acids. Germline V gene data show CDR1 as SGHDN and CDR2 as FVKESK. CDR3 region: CASSAILQETQYF.

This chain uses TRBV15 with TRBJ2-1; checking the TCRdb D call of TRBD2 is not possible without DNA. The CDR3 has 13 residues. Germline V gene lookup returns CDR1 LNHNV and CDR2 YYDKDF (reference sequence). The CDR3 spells CATSRDRAGEQFF.